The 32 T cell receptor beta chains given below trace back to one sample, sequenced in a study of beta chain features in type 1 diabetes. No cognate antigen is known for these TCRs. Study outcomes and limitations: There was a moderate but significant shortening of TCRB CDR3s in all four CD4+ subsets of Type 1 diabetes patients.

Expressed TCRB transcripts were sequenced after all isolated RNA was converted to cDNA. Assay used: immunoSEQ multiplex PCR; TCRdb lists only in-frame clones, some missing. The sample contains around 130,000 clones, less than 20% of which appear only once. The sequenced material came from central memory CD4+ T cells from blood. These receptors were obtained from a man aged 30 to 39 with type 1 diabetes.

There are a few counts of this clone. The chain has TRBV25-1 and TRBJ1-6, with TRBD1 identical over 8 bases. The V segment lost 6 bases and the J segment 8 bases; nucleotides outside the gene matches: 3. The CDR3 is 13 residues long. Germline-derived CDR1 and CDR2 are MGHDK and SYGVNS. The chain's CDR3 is CASRGQVDSPLHF. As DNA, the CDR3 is TGTGCCAGCAGGGGACAGGTAGATTCACCCCTCCACTTT.

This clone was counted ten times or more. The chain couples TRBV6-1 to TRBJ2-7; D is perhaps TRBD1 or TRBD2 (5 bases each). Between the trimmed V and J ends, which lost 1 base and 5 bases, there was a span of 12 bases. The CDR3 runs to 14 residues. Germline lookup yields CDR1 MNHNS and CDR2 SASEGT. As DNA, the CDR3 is TGTGCCAGCAGTGAAGTAGCAGGGAGTCACGAGCAGTACTTC. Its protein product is CASSEVAGSHEQYF.

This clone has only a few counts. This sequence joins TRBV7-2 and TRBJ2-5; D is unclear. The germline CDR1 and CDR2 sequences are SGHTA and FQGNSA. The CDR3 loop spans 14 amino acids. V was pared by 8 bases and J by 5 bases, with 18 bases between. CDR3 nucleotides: TGTGCCAGCGAAAAGGGCCTAGATGGGGAGACCCAGTACTTC. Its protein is CASEKGLDGETQYF.

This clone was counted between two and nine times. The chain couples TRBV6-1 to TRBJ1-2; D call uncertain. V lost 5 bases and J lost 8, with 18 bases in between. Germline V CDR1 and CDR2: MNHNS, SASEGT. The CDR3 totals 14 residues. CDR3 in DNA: TGTGCCAGCAGTACCCGGAGGACCGGAGGAGGCTACACCTTC. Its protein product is CASSTRRTGGGYTF.

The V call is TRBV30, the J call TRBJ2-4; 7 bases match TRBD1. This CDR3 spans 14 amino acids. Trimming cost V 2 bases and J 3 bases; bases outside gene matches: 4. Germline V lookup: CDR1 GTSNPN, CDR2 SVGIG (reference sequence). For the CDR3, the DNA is TGTGCCTGGAGTCTCTGGGACAGCAAAAACATTCAGTACTTC. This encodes CAWSLWDSKNIQYF. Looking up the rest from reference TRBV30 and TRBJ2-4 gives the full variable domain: SQTIHQWPATLVQPVGSPLSLECTVEGTSNPNLYWYRQAAGRGLQLLFYSVGIGQISSEVPQNLSASRPQDRQFILSSKKLLLSDSGFYLCAWSLWDSKNIQYFGAGTRLSVL.

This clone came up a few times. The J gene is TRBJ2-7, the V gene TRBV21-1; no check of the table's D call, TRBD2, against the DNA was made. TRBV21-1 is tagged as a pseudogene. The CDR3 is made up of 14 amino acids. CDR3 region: CASRTSGPTYEQYF. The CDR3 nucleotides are TGTGCCAGCAGGACTAGCGGGCCAACCTACGAGCAGTACTTC.

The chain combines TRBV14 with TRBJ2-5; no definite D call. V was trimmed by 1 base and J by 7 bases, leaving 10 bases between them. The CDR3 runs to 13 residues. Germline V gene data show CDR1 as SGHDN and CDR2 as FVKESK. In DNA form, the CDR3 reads TGTGCCAGCAGCCAAGCCCCCGGCGGGACCCAGTACTTC. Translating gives CASSQAPGGTQYF.

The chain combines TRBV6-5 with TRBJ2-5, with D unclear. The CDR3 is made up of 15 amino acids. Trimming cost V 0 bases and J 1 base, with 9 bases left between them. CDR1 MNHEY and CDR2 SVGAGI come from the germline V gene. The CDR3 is CASSYSIRIQETQYF. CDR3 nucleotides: TGTGCCAGCAGTTACTCGATTCGGATCCAAGAGACCCAGTACTTC.

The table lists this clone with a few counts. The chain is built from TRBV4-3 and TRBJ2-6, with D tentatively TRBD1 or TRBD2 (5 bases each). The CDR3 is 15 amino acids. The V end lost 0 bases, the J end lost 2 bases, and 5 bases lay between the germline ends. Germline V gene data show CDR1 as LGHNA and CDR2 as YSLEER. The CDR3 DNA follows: TGCGCCAGCAGCCAAGAGGGGGCTGGGGCCAACGTCCTGACTTTC. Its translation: CASSQEGAGANVLTF.

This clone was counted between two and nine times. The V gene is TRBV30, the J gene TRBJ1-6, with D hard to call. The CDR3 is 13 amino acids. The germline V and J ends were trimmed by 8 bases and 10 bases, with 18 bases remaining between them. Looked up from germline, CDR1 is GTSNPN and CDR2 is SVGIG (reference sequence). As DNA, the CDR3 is TGTGCCCACCAAGGTACGGGAGAATCACCCCTCCACTTT. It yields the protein CAHQGTGESPLHF.

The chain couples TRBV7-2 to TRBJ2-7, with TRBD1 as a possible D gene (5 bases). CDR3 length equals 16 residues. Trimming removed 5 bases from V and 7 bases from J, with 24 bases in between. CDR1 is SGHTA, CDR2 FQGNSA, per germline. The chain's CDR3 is CASSLGQGIGSWEQYF. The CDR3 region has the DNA TGTGCCAGCAGCCTAGGGCAGGGAATCGGGTCCTGGGAGCAGTACTTC.

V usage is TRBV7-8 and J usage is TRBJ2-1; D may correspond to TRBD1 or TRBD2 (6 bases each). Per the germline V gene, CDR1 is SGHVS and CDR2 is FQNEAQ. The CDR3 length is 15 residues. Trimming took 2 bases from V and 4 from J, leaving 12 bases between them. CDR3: CASSLWGANYNEQFF. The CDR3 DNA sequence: TGTGCCAGCAGCTTATGGGGGGCTAATTACAATGAGCAGTTCTTC.

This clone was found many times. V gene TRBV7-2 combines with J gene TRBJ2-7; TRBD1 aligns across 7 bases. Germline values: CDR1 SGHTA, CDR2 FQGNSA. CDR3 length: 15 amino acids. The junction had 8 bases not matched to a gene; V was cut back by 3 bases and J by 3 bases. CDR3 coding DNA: TGTGCCAGCAGCTTGTTCCGGGACAGCATCTACGAGCAGTACTTC. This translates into CASSLFRDSIYEQYF.

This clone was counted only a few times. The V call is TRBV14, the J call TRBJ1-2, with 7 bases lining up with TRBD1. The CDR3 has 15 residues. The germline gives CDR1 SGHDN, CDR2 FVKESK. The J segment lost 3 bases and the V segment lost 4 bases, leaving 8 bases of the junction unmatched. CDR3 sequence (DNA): TGTGCCAGCAGCCCCCACCGGGACAGCGACTATGGCTACACCTTC. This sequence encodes CASSPHRDSDYGYTF.

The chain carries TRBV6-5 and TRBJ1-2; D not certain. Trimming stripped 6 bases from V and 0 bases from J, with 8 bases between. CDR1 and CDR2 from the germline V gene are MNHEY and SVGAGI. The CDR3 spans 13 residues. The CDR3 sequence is CASSPSTNYGYTF. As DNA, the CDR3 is TGTGCCAGCAGCCCGAGTACTAACTATGGCTACACCTTC.

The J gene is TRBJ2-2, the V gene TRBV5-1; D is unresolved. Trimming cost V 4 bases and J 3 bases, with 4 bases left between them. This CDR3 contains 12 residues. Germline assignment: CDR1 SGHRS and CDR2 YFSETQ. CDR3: CASSPHTGELFF. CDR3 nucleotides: TGCGCCAGCAGCCCCCACACCGGGGAGCTGTTTTTT.

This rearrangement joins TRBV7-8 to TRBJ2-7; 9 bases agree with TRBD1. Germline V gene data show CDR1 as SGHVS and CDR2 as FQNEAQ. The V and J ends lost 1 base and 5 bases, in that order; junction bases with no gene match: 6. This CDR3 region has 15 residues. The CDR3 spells CASSLEGTGSNEQYF. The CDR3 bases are TGTGCCAGCAGCTTAGAAGGGACAGGGAGTAACGAGCAGTACTTC.

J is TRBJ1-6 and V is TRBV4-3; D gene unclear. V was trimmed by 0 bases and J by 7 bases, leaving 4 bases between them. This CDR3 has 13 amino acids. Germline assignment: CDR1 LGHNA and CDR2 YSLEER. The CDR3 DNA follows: TGCGCCAGCAGCCAAGAGGCGAATTCACCCCTCCACTTT. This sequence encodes CASSQEANSPLHF.

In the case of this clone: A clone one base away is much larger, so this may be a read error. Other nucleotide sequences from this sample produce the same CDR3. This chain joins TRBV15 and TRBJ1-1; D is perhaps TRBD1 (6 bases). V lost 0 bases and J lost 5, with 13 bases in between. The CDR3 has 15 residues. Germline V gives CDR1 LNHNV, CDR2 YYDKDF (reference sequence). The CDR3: CATSRDGQGRTEAFF. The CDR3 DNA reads TGTGCCACCAGCAGAGATGGGCAGGGGAGGACTGAAGCTTTCTTT. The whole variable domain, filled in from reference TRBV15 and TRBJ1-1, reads DAMVIQNPRYQVTQFGKPVTLSCSQTLNHNVMYWYQQKSSQAPKLLFHYYDKDFNNEADTPDNFQSRRPNTSFCFLDIRSPGLGDTAMYLCATSRDGQGRTEAFFGQGTRLTVV.

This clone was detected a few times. The CDR3 nucleotides read TGCAGCGTTACAGGGGCCAGTCCAGACACTGAAGCTTTCTTT. Its protein is CSVTGASPDTEAFF. This rearrangement joins TRBV29-1 to TRBJ1-1, with 7 bases matching TRBD1. Germline values: CDR1 SQVTM, CDR2 ANQGSEA. Trimming cost V 5 bases and J 3 bases; bases outside gene matches: 9. This CDR3 region has 14 residues.

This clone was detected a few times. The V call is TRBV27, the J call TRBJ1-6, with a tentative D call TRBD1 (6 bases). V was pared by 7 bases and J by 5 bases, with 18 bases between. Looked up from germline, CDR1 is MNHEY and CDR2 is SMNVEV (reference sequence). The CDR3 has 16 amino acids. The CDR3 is CASMTEWTANNSPLHF. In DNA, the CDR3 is TGTGCCAGCATGACGGAATGGACAGCGAATAATTCACCCCTCCACTTT.

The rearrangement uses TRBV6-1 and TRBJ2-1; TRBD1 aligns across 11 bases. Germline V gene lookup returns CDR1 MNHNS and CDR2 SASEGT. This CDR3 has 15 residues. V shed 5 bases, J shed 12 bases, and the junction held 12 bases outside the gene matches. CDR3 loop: CASSLGTGGDLRQFF. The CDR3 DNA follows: TGTGCCAGCAGTCTTGGGACAGGGGGTGACCTAAGGCAGTTCTTC.

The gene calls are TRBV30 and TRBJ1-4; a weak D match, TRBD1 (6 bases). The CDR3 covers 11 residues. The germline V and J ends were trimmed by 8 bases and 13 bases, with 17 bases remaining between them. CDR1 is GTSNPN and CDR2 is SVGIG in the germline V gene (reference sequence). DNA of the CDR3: TGTGCCACCTCGGTAGGGGGTGGACTGTTTTTT. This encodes CATSVGGGLFF. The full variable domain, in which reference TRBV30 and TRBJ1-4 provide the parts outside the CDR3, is SQTIHQWPATLVQPVGSPLSLECTVEGTSNPNLYWYRQAAGRGLQLLFYSVGIGQISSEVPQNLSASRPQDRQFILSSKKLLLSDSGFYLCATSVGGGLFFGSGTQLSVL.

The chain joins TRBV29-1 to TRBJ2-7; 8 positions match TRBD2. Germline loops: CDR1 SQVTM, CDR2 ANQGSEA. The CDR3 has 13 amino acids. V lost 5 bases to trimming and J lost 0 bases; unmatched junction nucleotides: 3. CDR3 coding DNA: TGCAGCGTTTTGCGGGGGGTCTCCTACGAGCAGTACTTC. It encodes CSVLRGVSYEQYF.

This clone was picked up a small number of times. The CDR3 reads CSASPRDGYTF. The CDR3 DNA is TGCAGTGCCAGCCCTCGCGACGGCTACACCTTC. V and J are TRBV20-1 and TRBJ1-2, with D unresolved. The CDR3 spans 11 residues. V was clipped by 6 bases and J by 8 bases, with 13 bases between them. Germline-derived CDR1 and CDR2 are DFQATT and SNEGSKA (reference sequence).

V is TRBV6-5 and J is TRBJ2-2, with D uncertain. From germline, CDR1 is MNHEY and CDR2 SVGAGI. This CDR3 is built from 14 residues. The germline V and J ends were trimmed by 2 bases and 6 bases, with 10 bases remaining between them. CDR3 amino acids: CASSYGEVSGELFF. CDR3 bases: TGTGCCAGCAGTTACGGAGAGGTTTCCGGGGAGCTGTTTTTT.

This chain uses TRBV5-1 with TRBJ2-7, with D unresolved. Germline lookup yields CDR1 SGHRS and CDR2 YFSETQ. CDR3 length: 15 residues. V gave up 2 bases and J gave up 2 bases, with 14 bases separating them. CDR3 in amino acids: CASSFSWTRTYEQYF. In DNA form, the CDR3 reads TGCGCCAGCAGCTTTTCTTGGACCCGAACCTACGAGCAGTACTTC.

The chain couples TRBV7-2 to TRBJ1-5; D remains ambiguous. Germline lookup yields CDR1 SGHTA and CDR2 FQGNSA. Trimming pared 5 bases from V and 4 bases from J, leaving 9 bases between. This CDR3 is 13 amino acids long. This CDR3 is CASSEGRNQPQHF. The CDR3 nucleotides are TGTGCCAGCAGCGAAGGGAGGAATCAGCCCCAGCATTTT.

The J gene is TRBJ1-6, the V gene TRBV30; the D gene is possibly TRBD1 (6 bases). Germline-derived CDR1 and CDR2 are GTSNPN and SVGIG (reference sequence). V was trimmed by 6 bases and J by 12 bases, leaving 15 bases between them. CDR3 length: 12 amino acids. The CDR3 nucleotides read TGTGCCTGCCGGGAGGGGGGCCAACCCCTCCACTTT. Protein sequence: CACREGGQPLHF. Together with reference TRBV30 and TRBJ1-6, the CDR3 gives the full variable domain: SQTIHQWPATLVQPVGSPLSLECTVEGTSNPNLYWYRQAAGRGLQLLFYSVGIGQISSEVPQNLSASRPQDRQFILSSKKLLLSDSGFYLCACREGGQPLHFGNGTRLTVT.

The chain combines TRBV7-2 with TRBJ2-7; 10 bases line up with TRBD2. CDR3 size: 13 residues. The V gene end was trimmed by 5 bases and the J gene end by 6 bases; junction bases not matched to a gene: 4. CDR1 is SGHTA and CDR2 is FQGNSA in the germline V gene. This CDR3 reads CASSPSGGIEQYF. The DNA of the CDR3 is TGTGCCAGCAGCCCTAGCGGGGGAATCGAGCAGTACTTC.

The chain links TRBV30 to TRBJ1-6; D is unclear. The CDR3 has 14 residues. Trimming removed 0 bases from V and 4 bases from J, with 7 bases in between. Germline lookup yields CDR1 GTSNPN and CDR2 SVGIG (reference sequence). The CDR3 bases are TGTGCCTGGAGTGTACAACAGTATAATTCACCCCTCCACTTT. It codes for CAWSVQQYNSPLHF. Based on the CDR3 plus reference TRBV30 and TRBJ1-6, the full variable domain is SQTIHQWPATLVQPVGSPLSLECTVEGTSNPNLYWYRQAAGRGLQLLFYSVGIGQISSEVPQNLSASRPQDRQFILSSKKLLLSDSGFYLCAWSVQQYNSPLHFGNGTRLTVT.

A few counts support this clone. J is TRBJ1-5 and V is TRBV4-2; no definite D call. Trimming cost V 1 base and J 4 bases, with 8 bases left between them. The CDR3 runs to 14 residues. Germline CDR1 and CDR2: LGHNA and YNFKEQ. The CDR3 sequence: CASSQAIGNQPQHF. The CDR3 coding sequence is TGTGCCAGCAGCCAAGCAATCGGGAATCAGCCCCAGCATTTT.